This T cell receptor (beta chain) was captured by sequencing in a study of beta chain features in type 1 diabetes. Study as a whole: Investigators examined some 110,000,000 sorted cells across all samples. Study-level results: Type 1 diabetes patients had VDJ junctions that carried fewer insertions and more deletions. Researchers could not determine here whether HLA type influences TCRB rearrangement.

CDR1 is MNHNS, CDR2 SASEGT, per germline. The CDR3 totals 12 residues. Details on this clone: The antigen remains unidentified. One end of the junction does not line up with germline, which may come from a read error.

CD45RO/CCR7/CD25/CD127/CD95/CD27 sorting isolated CD4+ naive, central memory, regulatory and stem cell-like memory cells. The whole isolated RNA underwent reverse transcription, so sequencing captured expressed TCRB transcripts. Using immunoSEQ multiplex PCR, the repertoire was profiled, and TCRdb retains in-frame clones only, with some absent. Of about 220,000 clones listed, approximately 11% were seen once; the top ten hold 1% to 1.5%. V and J are TRBV6-1 and TRBJ2-1, with D possibly being TRBD2 (5 bases). The sample consisted of central memory CD4+ T cells from blood. The TCR originated in a man aged 18 to 29 in good health. As DNA, the CDR3 is TGTGCCAGCAGTGGGCAGCGGACCTGGTGGATCTTC. Its protein product is CASSGQRTWWIF.